Below, 2 T cell receptor beta chains from the same sample are listed, as sequenced in a study of blood T cell repertoires in COVID-19. Using immunoSEQ multiplex PCR, the repertoire was profiled, and TCRdb retains in-frame clones only, with some absent. This table holds just under 350,000 clones, about 88% found once. The source material was peripheral blood. All receptors come from a woman in her 70s with COVID-19, enrolled during active disease.

J is TRBJ2-3 and V is TRBV30, with D possibly being TRBD2 (5 bases). Germline V gene sequence: CDR1 GTSNPN, CDR2 SVGIG (reference sequence). Trimming removed 0 bases at V and 5 bases at J, with 6 bases between. The CDR3 sequence is 12 residues long. CDR3 coding DNA: TGTGCCTGGAGTGTAACTAGAGATACGCAGTATTTT. It specifies CAWSVTRDTQYF.

This clone has a single count. This CDR3 reads CASSLSGGSYNEQFF. The CDR3 DNA sequence: TGTGCCAGCAGTTTATCGGGGGGCTCCTACAATGAGCAGTTCTTC. This rearrangement joins TRBV27 to TRBJ2-1, with TRBD2 as a possible D gene (6 bases). The CDR3 has 15 amino acids. The V and J ends lost 0 bases and 0 bases respectively, with 6 bases between them. Germline CDR1 and CDR2: MNHEY and SMNVEV (reference sequence).